Below are 3 T cell receptor beta chains sequenced from a single sample in a study of CD8+ T cells in alopecia areata. Extracted RNA was reverse transcribed, and the resulting cDNA served as sequencing template. Produced via immunoSEQ multiplex PCR; TCRdb's table is partial and in-frame only. The table has 150,000 to 200,000 clones, less than 80% seen once. This specimen consisted of CD8+ T cells sorted from blood, obtained at week 0. These receptors all come from a human donor with alopecia areata.

This clone was counted between two and nine times. This sample also contains other DNA sequences that code for the same CDR3. This chain links TRBV5-6 with TRBJ1-5; D is undetermined. The CDR3 sequence is 13 residues long. Per germline, CDR1 SGHDT and CDR2 YYEEEE. Trimming cost V 0 bases and J 6 bases, with 7 bases left between them. The CDR3 DNA reads TGTGCCAGCAGCTTGGGACGTAGTCAGCCCCAGCATTTT. It codes for CASSLGRSQPQHF.

V and J are TRBV4-1 and TRBJ1-5; D may be TRBD1 (5 bases). Germline V CDR1 and CDR2: MGHRA, YSYEKL. V was pared by 2 bases and J by 3 bases, with 14 bases between. The CDR3 has 16 residues. The CDR3 here is CASSQFSQGNNQPQHF. As DNA, the CDR3 is TGCGCCAGCAGCCAATTTTCTCAGGGTAACAATCAGCCCCAGCATTTT.

The chain uses TRBV27 and TRBJ1-1; 11 nucleotides align to TRBD1. This CDR3 has 15 amino acids. Germline trimming cut 5 bases from V and 6 bases from J; bases unmatched to any gene: 8. CDR1 MNHEY and CDR2 SMNVEV come from the germline V gene (reference sequence). The CDR3 region has the DNA TGTGCCAGCAGTCCAGGACAGGGGGCGTTATCTGAAGCTTTCTTT. Translation gives CASSPGQGALSEAFF.